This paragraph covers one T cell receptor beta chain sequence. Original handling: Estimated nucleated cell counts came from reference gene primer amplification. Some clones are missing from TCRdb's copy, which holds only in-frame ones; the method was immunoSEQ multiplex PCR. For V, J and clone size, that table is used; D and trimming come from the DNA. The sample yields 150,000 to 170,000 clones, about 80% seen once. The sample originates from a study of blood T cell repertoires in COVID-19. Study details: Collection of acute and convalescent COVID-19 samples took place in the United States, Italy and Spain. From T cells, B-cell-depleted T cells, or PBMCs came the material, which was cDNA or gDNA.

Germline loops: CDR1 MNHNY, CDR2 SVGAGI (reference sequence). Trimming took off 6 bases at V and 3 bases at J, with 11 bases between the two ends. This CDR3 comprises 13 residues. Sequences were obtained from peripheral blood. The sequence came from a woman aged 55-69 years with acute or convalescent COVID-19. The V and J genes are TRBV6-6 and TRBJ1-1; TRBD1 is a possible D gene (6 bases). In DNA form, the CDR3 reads TGTGCCAGCAGACAAGGACAGCACACTGAAGCTTTCTTT. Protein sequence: CASRQGQHTEAFF.